Below, 15 T cell receptor beta chains from the same sample are listed, as sequenced in a study of blood T cell repertoires in COVID-19. TCRdb's copy holds only in-frame clones and misses some; the assay was immunoSEQ multiplex PCR. The sample shows 55,000 to 65,000 clones, roughly four fifths of them seen only once. The specimen was peripheral blood. The receptors stem from a human donor in a cohort sampled during active COVID-19.

The gene calls are TRBV9 and TRBJ1-1; 9 nucleotides agree with TRBD1. J gave up 0 bases and V 3 bases, and 6 bases lay outside the gene matches. The CDR3 runs to 16 residues. Germline-derived CDR1 and CDR2 are SGDLS and YYNGEE. CDR3 bases: TGTGCCAGCAGCGCCGGGGACAGGGTCATGAACACTGAAGCTTTCTTT. Translating it yields CASSAGDRVMNTEAFF.

V is TRBV3-1 (or the pseudogene TRBV3-2) and J is TRBJ1-4, with a possible D match to TRBD1 (6 bases). V was pared by 2 bases and J by 8 bases, with 15 bases between. CDR3 length: 15 residues. CDR1 is LGHDT, CDR2 YNNKEL, per germline (reference sequence). The CDR3 is CASSQLSRGGEKLFF. The DNA of the CDR3 is TGTGCCAGCAGCCAACTATCCAGGGGAGGGGAAAAACTGTTTTTT.

This clone was counted ten times or more. The chain uses TRBV28 and TRBJ1-2; D remains ambiguous. Germline V CDR1 and CDR2: MDHEN, SYDVKM. This CDR3 spans 14 amino acids. V lost 4 bases and J lost 3, with 12 bases in between. CDR3 sequence reads: CASSSRQVYYGYTF. The CDR3 nucleotides are TGTGCCAGCAGTTCAAGGCAGGTCTACTATGGCTACACCTTC.

The chain couples TRBV7-9 to TRBJ1-2; D remains unclear. Per the germline V gene, CDR1 is SEHNR and CDR2 is FQNEAQ (reference sequence). The CDR3 runs 13 residues. The ends were cut back, 9 bases at V and 8 bases at J, with 19 bases in the middle. The CDR3 sequence is CASGEGGRFGYTF. DNA for the CDR3: TGTGCCAGTGGGGAGGGAGGGCGCTTCGGCTACACCTTC.

This clone was observed a single time. The J gene is TRBJ2-1, the V gene TRBV27, with 9 bases aligning to TRBD2. The V and J ends lost 6 bases and 7 bases, in that order; junction bases with no gene match: 16. Germline V gives CDR1 MNHEY, CDR2 SMNVEV (reference sequence). The CDR3 covers 17 residues. CDR3 DNA sequence: TGTGCCAGCAGCGTGTTCGGCGGGGGGGCCAAGGGAAATGAGCAGTTCTTC. This gives the protein CASSVFGGGAKGNEQFF.

This chain links TRBV5-6 with TRBJ1-2; 9 bases are a match to TRBD1. The CDR3 contains 16 residues. Germline CDR1 SGHDT, CDR2 YYEEEE. After removal of 3 bases from V and 4 bases from J, the junction contained 10 bases not matched to a gene. The CDR3 protein is CASSSNRGRRGYGYTF. The CDR3 nucleotides are TGTGCCAGCAGCTCCAACAGGGGGCGCCGGGGCTATGGCTACACCTTC. The full variable domain, in which reference TRBV5-6 and TRBJ1-2 provide the parts outside the CDR3, is DAGVTQSPTHLIKTRGQQVTLRCSPKSGHDTVSWYQQALGQGPQFIFQYYEEEERQRGNFPDRFSGHQFPNYSSELNVNALLLGDSALYLCASSSNRGRRGYGYTFGSGTRLTVV.

As DNA, the CDR3 is TGTGCCAGCAGGACGACAGGTAGACTGTTTTTT. The encoded protein is CASRTTGRLFF. The rearrangement uses TRBV4-2 and TRBJ1-4; a possible D gene is TRBD1 (6 bases). The CDR3 has 11 amino acids. From germline, CDR1 is LGHNA and CDR2 YNFKEQ. The V end was cut by 6 bases, the J end by 13 bases, with 12 bases between.

The genes are TRBV19 and TRBJ1-1, with 7 bases aligning to TRBD1. The CDR3 sequence is 15 residues long. The V segment lost 3 bases and the J segment 5 bases; nucleotides outside the gene matches: 9. The germline CDR1 and CDR2 sequences are LNHDA and SQIVND (reference sequence). This CDR3 reads CASSIVEGAGTEAFF. CDR3 sequence (DNA): TGTGCCAGTAGTATCGTCGAGGGGGCGGGAACTGAAGCTTTCTTT.

The chain combines TRBV27 with TRBJ1-1, with D possibly matching TRBD1 (5 bases). Trimming pared 3 bases from V and 3 bases from J, leaving 11 bases between. Germline V CDR1 and CDR2: MNHEY, SMNVEV (reference sequence). The CDR3 consists of 14 residues. This CDR3 reads CASSFRARDTEAFF. The CDR3 region has the DNA TGTGCCAGCAGTTTCCGGGCCAGGGACACTGAAGCTTTCTTT.

CDR3 region: CASRLDRNTEAFF. The CDR3 coding sequence is TGTGCCAGTCGTTTAGACAGGAACACTGAAGCTTTCTTT. The chain uses TRBV27 and TRBJ1-1, with D perhaps TRBD1 (5 bases). Trimming stripped 9 bases from V and 1 base from J, with 12 bases between. This CDR3 is built from 13 residues. Per the germline V gene, CDR1 is MNHEY and CDR2 is SMNVEV (reference sequence).

This clone was seen only a few times. The chain carries TRBV19 and TRBJ1-3; D might be TRBD1 (5 bases). V was shortened by 4 bases and J by 0 bases, with 16 bases between the two germline ends. Germline V gene lookup returns CDR1 LNHDA and CDR2 SQIVND (reference sequence). CDR3 length: 17 amino acids. The CDR3 loop is CASSKRRALNSGNTIYF. The CDR3 nucleotides are TGTGCCAGTAGTAAACGCAGGGCGCTGAACTCTGGAAACACCATATATTTT.

The gene calls are TRBV3-1 (or the pseudogene TRBV3-2) and TRBJ1-5; 8 bases agree with TRBD1. Trimming took 3 bases from V and 10 from J; bases not matched to a gene: 5. The CDR3 extends over 13 amino acids. CDR1 LGHDT and CDR2 YNNKEL come from the germline V gene (reference sequence). The CDR3 DNA follows: TGTGCCAGCAGCCAGGAGGACAGGGTCCCCCAGCATTTT. It is translated as CASSQEDRVPQHF.

The chain combines TRBV6-2 or TRBV6-3 with TRBJ2-3; 8 bases line up with TRBD1. The CDR3 sequence is 14 residues long. V gave up 6 bases and J gave up 3 bases; unmatched junction bases: 5. Germline V gene lookup returns CDR1 MNHEY and CDR2 SVGEGT. Here the CDR3 reads CASSWTGLTDTQYF. The CDR3 bases are TGTGCCAGCAGCTGGACAGGGTTGACAGATACGCAGTATTTT.

V usage is TRBV6-2 or TRBV6-3 and J usage is TRBJ1-5; TRBD1 might be the D (6 bases). The CDR3 consists of 14 residues. The V gene's germline CDR1 is MNHEY and CDR2 SVGEGT. V was trimmed by 6 bases and J by 7 bases, leaving 16 bases between them. The CDR3 nucleotides read TGTGCCAGCAGCCTGATGGGGGCGGAGCAGCCCCAGCATTTT. Protein product: CASSLMGAEQPQHF.

V usage is TRBV15 and J usage is TRBJ2-7; D remains ambiguous. V gave up 1 base and J gave up 12 bases, with 19 bases separating them. Germline V lookup: CDR1 LNHNV, CDR2 YYDKDF (reference sequence). The CDR3 is made up of 14 amino acids. The CDR3 sequence: CATSRGVEGGGRYF. For the CDR3, the DNA is TGTGCCACCAGCAGAGGGGTAGAAGGTGGCGGTCGGTACTTC.